These 29 T cell receptor beta chains came from one sample sequenced in a study of shared clonotypes between healthy human individuals. Using immunoSEQ multiplex PCR, the repertoire was profiled, and TCRdb retains in-frame clones only, with some absent. This table holds approximately 1.5 million clones, nearly 99% found once. The sequenced sample was naive CD4+ T cells sorted from blood. The subset was: CD45RA+ positively selected. The receptors were gathered from a man under 40 in good health.

The rearrangement joins TRBV27 to TRBJ2-3; D remains ambiguous. Germline assignment: CDR1 MNHEY and CDR2 SMNVEV (reference sequence). The CDR3 has 17 amino acids. Trimming took 3 bases from V and 1 from J, leaving 17 bases between them. CDR3 region: CASSFKPPAPGTDTQYF. In nucleotides, the CDR3 is TGTGCCAGCAGTTTCAAGCCTCCCGCGCCGGGCACAGATACGCAGTATTTT.

The gene calls are TRBV18 and TRBJ2-5; D assignment may be TRBD1 or TRBD2 (5 bases each). Trimming cost V 3 bases and J 2 bases, with 10 bases left between them. The CDR3 extends over 14 amino acids. The germline V gene has CDR1 KGHSH and CDR2 LQKENI. Here the CDR3 DNA reads TGTGCCAGCTCACCGGGAGCAGGGCAAGAGACCCAGTACTTC. This gives the protein CASSPGAGQETQYF.

The chain couples TRBV14 to TRBJ1-1, with TRBD1 as a possible D gene (6 bases). The V gene lost 4 bases and the J gene lost 2 bases, with 14 bases spanning the gap. The CDR3 totals 15 residues. From germline, CDR1 is SGHDN and CDR2 FVKESK. CDR3 sequence: CASSRLTGFNTEAFF. The CDR3 coding sequence is TGTGCCAGCAGCCGTCTTACAGGGTTTAACACTGAAGCTTTCTTT.

This clone was recorded once. The chain carries TRBV11-2 and TRBJ2-1; 12 bases fit TRBD2. CDR1 and CDR2 (germline): SGHAT, FQNNGV. This CDR3 has 16 amino acids. Trimming took 4 bases from V and 4 from J; bases not matched to a gene: 5. The CDR3 spells CASSSLGLAGYNEQFF. The CDR3 bases are TGTGCCAGCAGCTCCTTGGGACTAGCGGGTTACAATGAGCAGTTCTTC. Full variable domain (remainder filled in from reference TRBV11-2 and TRBJ2-1): EAGVAQSPRYKIIEKRQSVAFWCNPISGHATLYWYQQILGQGPKLLIQFQNNGVVDDSQLPKDRFSAERLKGVDSTLKIQPAKLEDSAVYLCASSSLGLAGYNEQFFGPGTRLTVL.

This chain joins TRBV27 and TRBJ2-3; D call uncertain. This CDR3 is 17 amino acids long. V was shortened by 5 bases and J by 2 bases, with 20 bases between the two germline ends. The germline V gene has CDR1 MNHEY and CDR2 SMNVEV (reference sequence). The DNA for the CDR3 is TGTGCCAGCAGTAGGGTGTCTTACCCCCGAGACACAGATACGCAGTATTTT. Translating gives CASSRVSYPRDTDTQYF.

The V gene is TRBV5-3, the J gene TRBJ2-5; no definite D call. TRBV5-3 is classed as an ORF, of uncertain function. Trimming removed 5 bases at V and 5 bases at J, with 16 bases between. The CDR3 runs 14 residues. DNA of the CDR3: TGTGCCAGAAGTCATACCCGGCTTGCGGAGACCCAGTACTTC. It yields the protein CARSHTRLAETQYF.

The chain employs TRBV5-1 and TRBJ2-7; D might be TRBD1 (5 bases). The CDR3 has 13 amino acids. V dropped 5 bases and J dropped 1 base, with 10 bases sitting between them. CDR1 is SGHRS and CDR2 is YFSETQ in the germline V gene. CDR3 coding DNA: TGCGCCAGCAGGGACATTCCTTCCTACGAGCAGTACTTC. Its protein is CASRDIPSYEQYF.

The chain recombines TRBV7-9 with TRBJ1-4; D is undetermined. This CDR3 spans 16 amino acids. Germline CDR1 is SEHNR and CDR2 is FQNEAQ (reference sequence). V was pared by 5 bases and J by 8 bases, with 21 bases between. The CDR3 loop reads CASSPALRGPFEKLFF. The DNA for the CDR3 is TGTGCCAGCAGCCCCGCCTTGCGCGGCCCTTTCGAAAAACTGTTTTTT.

The V and J genes are TRBV14 and TRBJ1-2, with 7 bases identical to TRBD1. The V segment lost 4 bases and the J segment 6 bases; nucleotides outside the gene matches: 11. The CDR3 spans 15 residues. The germline V gene encodes CDR1 SGHDN and CDR2 FVKESK. The CDR3 sequence: CASSRRQGRLDGYTF. Written as DNA, the CDR3 is TGTGCCAGCAGCCGCCGACAGGGTCGGTTGGATGGCTACACCTTC.

The chain employs TRBV27 and TRBJ1-1, with 11 bases matching TRBD1. The V and J ends lost 5 bases and 4 bases, in that order; junction bases with no gene match: 6. Germline assignment: CDR1 MNHEY and CDR2 SMNVEV (reference sequence). This CDR3 comprises 15 residues. CDR3 DNA sequence: TGTGCCAGCAGTCGGACGGACAGGGGGCTCACTGAAGCTTTCTTT. As protein: CASSRTDRGLTEAFF.

This chain uses TRBV7-9 with TRBJ2-1; no firm D call. Germline V gene data show CDR1 as SEHNR and CDR2 as FQNEAQ (reference sequence). Trimming shortened V by 2 bases and J by 7 bases, and 12 bases separated the two germline ends. The CDR3 length is 14 residues. The CDR3 is CASSLTRARNEQFF. In nucleotides, the CDR3 is TGTGCCAGCAGCTTAACACGGGCTAGGAATGAGCAGTTCTTC.

The chain has TRBV25-1 and TRBJ2-1; a weak D match, TRBD1 (5 bases). Germline-derived CDR1 and CDR2 are MGHDK and SYGVNS. Trimming left V 0 bases short and J 8 bases short, with 14 bases between. This CDR3 has 15 amino acids. Here the CDR3 reads CASSEYGAPVHEQFF. CDR3 nucleotides: TGTGCCAGCAGTGAATATGGGGCTCCCGTCCATGAGCAGTTCTTC.

This chain connects TRBV10-3 to TRBJ1-2, with D perhaps TRBD1 (5 bases). Germline lookup yields CDR1 ENHRY and CDR2 SYGVKD. The CDR3 spans 15 residues. Between the trimmed V and J ends, which lost 0 bases and 4 bases, there was a span of 12 bases. CDR3 sequence reads: CAISESTLGGYGYTF. The CDR3 DNA is TGTGCCATCAGTGAGTCGACTTTGGGGGGCTATGGCTACACCTTC.

The chain is built from TRBV5-6 and TRBJ2-1; perhaps TRBD1 as D (6 bases). CDR1 and CDR2 from the germline V gene are SGHDT and YYEEEE. The CDR3 is 15 amino acids. The ends were cut back, 1 base at V and 4 bases at J, with 12 bases in the middle. CDR3 DNA sequence: TGTGCCAGCAGCTTGCTGACAGGACCGTACAATGAGCAGTTCTTC. Translating it yields CASSLLTGPYNEQFF.

This clone was counted once. The V and J genes are TRBV4-3 and TRBJ2-3, with TRBD1 matching 9 bases. Germline CDR1 is LGHNA and CDR2 is YSLEER. With V trimmed by 2 bases and J by 2 bases, 5 bases remained unmatched. The CDR3 covers 16 residues. The CDR3 loop reads CASSQRTGVNTDTQYF. The CDR3 bases are TGCGCCAGCAGCCAACGGACAGGGGTCAACACAGATACGCAGTATTTT.

For this clone: A junction end diverges from the germline sequence, so it may reflect a read error. The chain employs TRBV7-6 and TRBJ1-3; D perhaps matches TRBD1 (5 bases). CDR1 and CDR2 (germline): SGHVS, FNYEAQ. CDR3 length equals 17 residues. CDR3 nucleotides: TGTGCTAGCAGCTTAAGGGCGGCAGGGAGCTCTGGAAACACCATATATTTT. It translates to CASSLRAAGSSGNTIYF.

This clone appeared a single time. The chain joins TRBV25-1 to TRBJ1-2; 7 nucleotides line up with TRBD1. The J segment lost 8 bases and the V segment lost 3 bases, leaving 0 bases of the junction unmatched. The CDR3 is 11 residues long. The germline V gene encodes CDR1 MGHDK and CDR2 SYGVNS. CDR3 in DNA: TGTGCCAGCAGTGAGGACAGGGGCTACACCTTC. Its translation: CASSEDRGYTF.

The rearrangement links TRBV7-2 to TRBJ1-5; D is unresolved. This CDR3 has 15 residues. Trimming stripped 2 bases from V and 1 base from J, with 9 bases between. Germline V gene lookup returns CDR1 SGHTA and CDR2 FQGNSA. Written as DNA, the CDR3 is TGTGCCAGCAGCTTAATAGCGGAGAGCAATCAGCCCCAGCATTTT. It encodes CASSLIAESNQPQHF. Filled out from reference TRBV7-2 and TRBJ1-5, the complete variable domain reads GAGVSQSPSNKVTEKGKDVELRCDPISGHTALYWYRQSLGQGLEFLIYFQGNSAPDKSGLPSDRFSAERTGGSVSTLTIQRTQQEDSAVYLCASSLIAESNQPQHFGDGTRLSIL.

This chain connects TRBV5-1 to TRBJ2-7; 7 nucleotides agree with TRBD1. The V gene end was trimmed by 4 bases and the J gene end by 3 bases; junction bases not matched to a gene: 4. The germline V gene encodes CDR1 SGHRS and CDR2 YFSETQ. CDR3 size: 13 residues. CDR3 sequence (DNA): TGCGCCAGCAGCCTAGGACAGGACTACGAGCAGTACTTC. Protein sequence: CASSLGQDYEQYF.

Here the CDR3 reads CASSRPGTGGSYEQYF. The CDR3 region has the DNA TGCGCCAGCAGCCGACCCGGGACAGGGGGCTCCTACGAGCAGTACTTC. V and J are TRBV5-1 and TRBJ2-7; 11 positions agree with TRBD1. This CDR3 region has 16 residues. V trimming: 4 bases; J trimming: 0 bases; junction bases outside the gene matches: 6. CDR1 and CDR2 (germline): SGHRS, YFSETQ.

The genes are TRBV5-1 and TRBJ2-7; D not resolved. Germline loops: CDR1 SGHRS, CDR2 YFSETQ. The CDR3 is made up of 15 amino acids. The V gene lost 1 base and the J gene lost 2 bases, with 13 bases spanning the gap. CDR3 region: CASSLTDGRPYEQYF. The CDR3 DNA is TGCGCCAGCAGCTTGACTGACGGGCGACCCTACGAGCAGTACTTC.

The V gene is TRBV11-2, the J gene TRBJ2-7, with D uncertain. The CDR3 has 14 amino acids. V dropped 5 bases and J dropped 6 bases, with 17 bases sitting between them. CDR1 is SGHAT, CDR2 FQNNGV, per germline. The CDR3 DNA is TGTGCCAGCAGCCCATCCCCTTCCAGTACCGAGCAGTACTTC. This gives the protein CASSPSPSSTEQYF.

This chain connects TRBV21-1 to TRBJ2-7; the table names TRBD1, a call not compared with the DNA. TRBV21-1 is classified as a pseudogene. The CDR3 is made up of 14 amino acids. The CDR3 sequence: CASSPHPGQAQQYF. CDR3 DNA sequence: TGTGCCAGCAGCCCACATCCTGGACAGGCTCAGCAGTACTTC.

Here the CDR3 reads CASSLGLAGVGPYEQYF. The CDR3 bases are TGTGCCAGCAGTTTGGGACTAGCGGGAGTTGGGCCCTACGAGCAGTACTTC. The V call is TRBV27, the J call TRBJ2-7; 14 bases are a match to TRBD2. V lost 3 bases to trimming and J lost 2 bases; unmatched junction nucleotides: 6. This CDR3 is 17 amino acids long. CDR1 MNHEY and CDR2 SMNVEV come from the germline V gene (reference sequence).

V gene TRBV20-1 combines with J gene TRBJ1-5; no clear D gene. Trimming pared 3 bases from V and 7 bases from J, leaving 4 bases between. CDR1 is DFQATT, CDR2 SNEGSKA, per germline (reference sequence). This CDR3 is 10 amino acids long. CDR3 region: CSARGQPQHF. For the CDR3, the DNA is TGCAGTGCTAGGGGACAGCCCCAGCATTTT.

The chain recombines TRBV6-1 with TRBJ2-7; D ambiguous. This CDR3 contains 12 residues. Germline V lookup: CDR1 MNHNS, CDR2 SASEGT. V was clipped by 7 bases and J by 2 bases, with 9 bases between them. CDR3 DNA sequence: TGTGCCAGCAAGAACGGGCCCTACGAGCAGTACTTC. Translation gives CASKNGPYEQYF.

Remarks on this clone: The same CDR3 also results from other DNA sequences found in this sample. The chain has TRBV18 and TRBJ1-2; a weak D match, TRBD1 (5 bases). V lost 2 bases and J 3 bases, leaving 10 bases between the germline ends. The CDR3 has 14 amino acids. Per germline, CDR1 KGHSH and CDR2 LQKENI. CDR3 protein: CASSPLRDDYGYTF. Written as DNA, the CDR3 is TGTGCCAGCTCACCATTAAGGGACGACTATGGCTACACCTTC.

V gene TRBV10-3 combines with J gene TRBJ1-1; D gene ambiguous. The CDR3 totals 16 residues. V was clipped by 8 bases and J by 1 base, with 20 bases between them. Germline loops: CDR1 ENHRY, CDR2 SYGVKD. Written as DNA, the CDR3 is TGTGCCATCCGCAGGAATTTGGGAGATTCGAACACTGAAGCTTTCTTT. This gives the protein CAIRRNLGDSNTEAFF.

The gene calls are TRBV5-4 and TRBJ2-7; 11 bases align to TRBD2. CDR1 and CDR2 from the germline V gene are SGHNT and YYREEE (reference sequence). The CDR3 runs 15 residues. V gave up 4 bases and J gave up 3 bases; unmatched junction bases: 6. The CDR3 DNA reads TGTGCCAGCAGCAAACCGGGACTAGCGGACTACGAGCAGTACTTC. Encoded protein: CASSKPGLADYEQYF.